The 30 T cell receptor beta chains listed next were all sequenced from one sample in a study of technical replicates of blood from a few donors. Method: immunoSEQ multiplex PCR; TCRdb's copy keeps in-frame clones and lacks some. The table lists tens of thousands of clones, about 90% of them singletons. Sequencing input: T cells isolated from PBMCs. The receptors shown here come from a human donor in good health. Some clones in this sample may be carry-over from other donors' samples.

This chain connects TRBV27 to TRBJ2-2, with a weak D call TRBD1 (5 bases). This CDR3 contains 14 residues. The germline CDR1 and CDR2 sequences are MNHEY and SMNVEV (reference sequence). V lost 1 base and J lost 5, with 8 bases in between. In nucleotides, the CDR3 is TGTGCCAGCAGTTTATACCCAGGGACCGGGGAGCTGTTTTTT. It encodes CASSLYPGTGELFF.

This sequence joins TRBV29-1 and TRBJ2-1, with 8 nucleotides matching TRBD2. This CDR3 spans 17 amino acids. The V segment lost 0 bases and the J segment 2 bases; nucleotides outside the gene matches: 9. The germline V gene encodes CDR1 SQVTM and CDR2 ANQGSEA. For the CDR3, the DNA is TGCAGCGTTGAAGATCCAAGGCGGGAGGCAGCCTACAATGAGCAGTTCTTC. Encoded protein: CSVEDPRREAAYNEQFF.

The V call is TRBV15, the J call TRBJ1-1, with D unresolved. Germline V gene lookup returns CDR1 LNHNV and CDR2 YYDKDF (reference sequence). V was clipped by 0 bases and J by 4 bases, with 9 bases between them. The CDR3 contains 14 residues. CDR3: CATSRDLGGTEAFF. CDR3 nucleotide sequence: TGTGCCACCAGCAGAGATTTGGGAGGCACTGAAGCTTTCTTT.

V gene TRBV4-3 combines with J gene TRBJ2-1, with TRBD1 matching 8 bases. The trim removed 1 base at V and 7 bases at J, leaving 6 bases unmatched. This CDR3 comprises 15 residues. Germline loops: CDR1 LGHNA, CDR2 YSLEER. CDR3 DNA: TGCGCCAGCAGCCAAGGACAGGGGTTTTGGAATGAGCAGTTCTTC. Its translation is CASSQGQGFWNEQFF.

This clone was picked up one time. The chain has TRBV10-1 and TRBJ1-5; D is unresolved. CDR1 and CDR2 from the germline V gene are WNHNN and SYGVQD (reference sequence). Trimming stripped 11 bases from V and 0 bases from J, with 5 bases between. This CDR3 is built from 11 residues. The CDR3 coding sequence is TGCGCCCGAGGTAGCAATCAGCCCCAGCATTTT. It is translated as CARGSNQPQHF.

In its sample, this clone was seen a few times. J is TRBJ1-1 and V is TRBV28; TRBD1 matches at 7 bases. Losses at the gene ends were 6 bases for V and 10 bases for J; bases not matched to a gene: 11. This CDR3 is 13 amino acids long. From germline, CDR1 is MDHEN and CDR2 SYDVKM. CDR3 coding DNA: TGTGCCAGCAGCGCTACTCGGACAGGACGAGCTTTCTTT. Encoded protein: CASSATRTGRAFF.

The chain links TRBV9 to TRBJ2-2; a weak D match, TRBD1 (5 bases). The CDR3 has 17 amino acids. Trimming took 4 bases from V and 7 from J, leaving 23 bases between them. Germline-derived CDR1 and CDR2 are SGDLS and YYNGEE. This chain's CDR3 is CASSTQRQGTVNGELFF. CDR3 DNA sequence: TGTGCCAGCAGCACACAACGTCAGGGAACGGTCAACGGGGAGCTGTTTTTT.

The chain is built from TRBV7-6 and TRBJ2-1; 11 nucleotides line up with TRBD2. Germline V gene data show CDR1 as SGHVS and CDR2 as FNYEAQ. V shed 2 bases, J shed 6 bases, and the junction held 6 bases outside the gene matches. The CDR3 loop spans 16 amino acids. The CDR3 DNA sequence: TGTGCCAGCAGCTTAACTAGCGGGAGTTCGTCCAATGAGCAGTTCTTC. Its translation is CASSLTSGSSSNEQFF.

This clone turned up a few times. This rearrangement joins TRBV5-1 to TRBJ1-1; 9 positions agree with TRBD1. V lost 3 bases to trimming and J lost 9 bases; unmatched junction nucleotides: 3. Germline V gene sequence: CDR1 SGHRS, CDR2 YFSETQ. The CDR3 loop spans 12 amino acids. This CDR3 reads CASSWDREQAFF. DNA of the CDR3: TGCGCCAGCAGCTGGGACAGGGAACAAGCTTTCTTT.

This sequence joins TRBV10-3 and TRBJ1-1; 7 positions agree with TRBD1. Per the germline V gene, CDR1 is ENHRY and CDR2 is SYGVKD. The CDR3 sequence is 14 residues long. V was pared by 5 bases and J by 1 base, with 4 bases of the junction left unmatched. CDR3 loop: CAISPGQPNTEAFF. The DNA of the CDR3 is TGTGCCATCAGTCCGGGACAGCCGAACACTGAAGCTTTCTTT.

In its sample, this clone was seen a few times. The chain combines TRBV27 with TRBJ2-7; D is possibly TRBD2 (5 bases). Per the germline V gene, CDR1 is MNHEY and CDR2 is SMNVEV (reference sequence). Trimming left V 3 bases short and J 5 bases short, with 14 bases between. This CDR3 comprises 14 residues. The CDR3 DNA reads as TGTGCCAGCAGTTTTTCGGGGAAAACTCACGAGCAGTACTTC. Its translation: CASSFSGKTHEQYF.

For this clone: One end of the junction fails to match germline, which may point to a read error. V usage is TRBV7-7 and J usage is TRBJ2-2, with TRBD1 as a possible D gene (5 bases). Germline-derived CDR1 and CDR2 are SSHAT and FNYEAQ (reference sequence). The CDR3 totals 16 residues. The CDR3 loop is CASSLEQAANTGELFF. The CDR3 DNA follows: TGTGCTAGCAGCTTAGAACAGGCCGCGAACACCGGGGAGCTGTTTTTT.

Remarks on this clone: Additional DNA sequences in this sample encode the identical CDR3. This chain connects TRBV6-5 to TRBJ2-7; 10 bases are shared with TRBD2. There are 14 residues in the CDR3. Germline V gene data show CDR1 as MNHEY and CDR2 as SVGAGI. With V trimmed by 2 bases and J by 2 bases, 0 bases remained unmatched. CDR3 sequence reads: CASSYLAGAYEQYF. The CDR3 coding sequence is TGTGCCAGCAGTTACCTAGCGGGGGCCTACGAGCAGTACTTC.

CDR3 bases: TGTGCCAGCAGCTTAGAATCCGGACAGGTTAATGATGAGCAGTTCTTC. It is translated as CASSLESGQVNDEQFF. V and J are TRBV13 and TRBJ2-1; TRBD1 aligns across 7 bases. From germline, CDR1 is PRHDT and CDR2 FYEKMQ (reference sequence). This CDR3 is 16 amino acids long. Unmatched junction bases numbered 11, after V lost 1 base and J lost 8 bases.

The chain has TRBV5-4 and TRBJ2-5; D not resolved. Germline V gene sequence: CDR1 SGHNT, CDR2 YYREEE (reference sequence). CDR3 size: 13 residues. Trimming took 0 bases from V and 1 from J, leaving 4 bases between them. The chain's CDR3 is CASSLGSQETQYF. For the CDR3, the DNA is TGTGCCAGCAGCTTGGGCAGCCAAGAGACCCAGTACTTC.

The chain couples TRBV7-9 to TRBJ2-7; 9 bases are a match to TRBD1. J gave up 0 bases and V 6 bases, and 6 bases lay outside the gene matches. Germline-derived CDR1 and CDR2 are SEHNR and FQNEAQ (reference sequence). The CDR3 runs 15 residues. CDR3 nucleotide sequence: TGTGCCAGCAGGAGGGGACAGGGAGACTCCTACGAGCAGTACTTC. It translates to CASRRGQGDSYEQYF.

The rearrangement uses TRBV9 and TRBJ2-2, with TRBD2 matching 10 bases. Germline V gene lookup returns CDR1 SGDLS and CDR2 YYNGEE. V dropped 4 bases and J dropped 7; count of bases not matched to a gene: 13. The CDR3 loop spans 17 amino acids. CDR3 nucleotides: TGTGCCAGCAGCTATCGGGCAGCTAGCGGGAGTCACGGGGAGCTGTTTTTT. It specifies CASSYRAASGSHGELFF.

The V and J genes are TRBV19 and TRBJ2-7, with 8 bases that match TRBD1. This CDR3 has 16 amino acids. Per germline, CDR1 LNHDA and CDR2 SQIVND (reference sequence). Trimming took 3 bases from V and 6 from J; bases not matched to a gene: 13. CDR3 in amino acids: CASSIQGADQNGEQYF. As DNA, the CDR3 is TGTGCCAGTAGTATCCAGGGGGCCGATCAGAACGGCGAGCAGTACTTC.

The chain joins TRBV20-1 to TRBJ1-1; D unclear. The length of the CDR3 is 10 residues. Germline values: CDR1 DFQATT, CDR2 SNEGSKA (reference sequence). V dropped 0 bases and J dropped 11 bases, with 7 bases sitting between them. The CDR3 DNA is TGCAGTGCTAGAGAGGAGAGGGCTTTCTTT. This sequence encodes CSAREERAFF.

The chain uses TRBV2 and TRBJ2-1; 10 bases map to TRBD1. CDR3 size: 13 residues. V trimming: 7 bases; J trimming: 7 bases; junction bases outside the gene matches: 4. Germline V CDR1 and CDR2: SNHLY, FYNNEI. This chain's CDR3 is CASTRTGGNEQFF. The CDR3 nucleotides are TGTGCCAGCACTAGGACAGGGGGTAATGAGCAGTTCTTC.

The chain links TRBV27 to TRBJ2-7; D ambiguous. The germline CDR1 and CDR2 sequences are MNHEY and SMNVEV (reference sequence). This CDR3 region has 14 residues. V lost 2 bases, J lost 0 bases, and 8 bases lay in between. In DNA, the CDR3 is TGTGCCAGCAGTTTAGATAGTGGCTCCTACGAGCAGTACTTC. Its protein is CASSLDSGSYEQYF.

This chain connects TRBV6-6 to TRBJ1-1; D call uncertain. The CDR3 is 13 residues long. Per germline, CDR1 MNHNY and CDR2 SVGAGI (reference sequence). Trimming pared 0 bases from V and 10 bases from J, leaving 12 bases between. CDR3 sequence: CASSYSTGRPAFF. The CDR3 coding sequence is TGTGCCAGCAGTTACTCGACGGGGAGGCCAGCTTTCTTT.

This chain joins TRBV5-4 and TRBJ2-5, with TRBD2 matching 10 bases. Trimming took 4 bases from V and 5 from J; bases not matched to a gene: 8. In germline, CDR1 is SGHNT, CDR2 YYREEE (reference sequence). This CDR3 has 15 residues. The CDR3 region is CASSRNLAGVETQYF. The CDR3 nucleotides are TGTGCCAGCAGCCGAAATCTAGCGGGAGTTGAGACCCAGTACTTC.

The V call is TRBV5-4, the J call TRBJ2-3; 11 bases map to TRBD2. The CDR3 runs to 14 residues. The ends lost 3 bases at V and 8 bases at J; junction bases unmatched: 5. Germline V gives CDR1 SGHNT, CDR2 YYREEE (reference sequence). CDR3 amino acids: CASSSLAGATTQYF. The CDR3 region has the DNA TGTGCCAGCAGCTCACTAGCGGGAGCGACTACGCAGTATTTT.

The gene calls are TRBV4-1 and TRBJ2-1, with TRBD2 matching over 7 bases. V shed 3 bases and J 2 bases; nucleotides not matched to a gene: 7. Germline lookup yields CDR1 MGHRA and CDR2 YSYEKL. The CDR3 runs 16 residues. The CDR3 region is CASSQRTSPPYNEQFF. Written as DNA, the CDR3 is TGCGCCAGCAGCCAGCGGACTAGTCCCCCCTACAATGAGCAGTTCTTC.

The rearrangement joins TRBV6-5 to TRBJ2-3; 7 bases fit TRBD2. The length of the CDR3 is 16 residues. With 3 bases clipped from V and 4 bases from J, the junction kept 10 bases outside the gene matches. Germline lookup yields CDR1 MNHEY and CDR2 SVGAGI. Written as DNA, the CDR3 is TGTGCCAGCAGTTATAGCAGCGGGATAAACGCAGATACGCAGTATTTT. Encoded protein: CASSYSSGINADTQYF.

The V gene is TRBV7-2, the J gene TRBJ2-2; 8 positions agree with TRBD1. CDR1 is SGHTA, CDR2 FQGNSA, per germline. The CDR3 runs to 19 residues. With 0 bases clipped from V and 2 bases from J, the junction kept 11 bases outside the gene matches. The CDR3 DNA follows: TGTGCCAGCAGCTTAGCGAGACAGGGGCCACCAACCAACACCGGGGAGCTGTTTTTT. Translated: CASSLARQGPPTNTGELFF.

The chain uses TRBV27 and TRBJ2-7; 8 bases fit TRBD1. Per germline, CDR1 MNHEY and CDR2 SMNVEV (reference sequence). V lost 6 bases to trimming and J lost 0 bases; unmatched junction nucleotides: 7. This CDR3 has 15 amino acids. The CDR3 sequence is CASSRTGFSSYEQYF. The CDR3, as DNA: TGTGCCAGCAGCCGGACAGGGTTTTCCTCCTACGAGCAGTACTTC.

The CDR3 DNA reads as TGTGCCATAAGGGGACAGAGCTCCTACGAGCAGTACTTC. Amino acid sequence: CAIRGQSSYEQYF. This chain uses TRBV10-3 with TRBJ2-7, with 7 bases matching TRBD1. The trim removed 9 bases at V and 0 bases at J, leaving 5 bases unmatched. This CDR3 has 13 residues. Germline-derived CDR1 and CDR2 are ENHRY and SYGVKD.

This chain connects TRBV28 to TRBJ2-7; 8 positions agree with TRBD1. This CDR3 spans 13 amino acids. CDR1 and CDR2 (germline): MDHEN, SYDVKM. Germline trimming cut 5 bases from V and 2 bases from J; bases unmatched to any gene: 2. The CDR3 DNA reads as TGTGCCAGCAGTCTGACAGGGGCCTACGAGCAGTACTTC. Its translation is CASSLTGAYEQYF.